Listed below are T cell receptor beta chains from one sample, sequenced in a study of T cells in Graves' hyperthyroidism and ophthalmopathy. TCRdb fed the multiplex PCR reads into MiXCR, producing one record per CDR3 protein. Here the sample spans about 350,000 distinct CDR3 sequences, around 18% being singletons. The material sequenced was blood. These receptors came from a woman between 40 and 55 years old with Graves' ophthalmopathy. CDR3s include the opening cysteine and the closing phenylalanine or tryptophan. A D gene is named only where the DNA matches it firmly. Clone sizes are given selectively: once, few, many, or a class where the clone is expanded.

J	D	V	length	size	DNA	CDR3
TRBJ2-5	-	TRBV4-1	14	many	TGCGCCAGCAGCCAAGGGACCGACCAAGAGACCCAGTACTTC	CASSQGTDQETQYF
TRBJ1-5	-	TRBV7-2	14	many	TGTGCCAGCAGCTTAAATGGGGGGAATCAGCCCCAGCATTTT	CASSLNGGNQPQHF
TRBJ2-5	TRBD2	TRBV2	15	-	TGTGCCAGCAAATTCCGGACTAGCGGGCAAGAGACCCAGTACTTC	CASKFRTSGQETQYF
TRBJ2-7	-	TRBV7-8	13	many	TGTGCCAGCAGCATCCGGGACGGCTACGAGCAGTACTTC	CASSIRDGYEQYF
TRBJ2-5	-	TRBV7-9	14	many	TGTGCCAGCAGCATGGCAGCCTTAGAAGAGACCCAGTACTTC	CASSMAALEETQYF
TRBJ2-7	-	TRBV12-3/TRBV12-4	15	many	TGTGCCAGCAGTTTTAGGACGACGGGAACCTACGAGCAGTACTTC	CASSFRTTGTYEQYF
TRBJ2-7	-	TRBV28	15	many	TGTGCCAGCAGTTTTCTAGAGTCCGGCCACTACGAGCAGTACTTC	CASSFLESGHYEQYF
TRBJ2-2	TRBD1	TRBV2	15	-	TGTGCCAGCCAAGACAGGGGGCCGAACACCGGGGAGCTGTTTTTT	CASQDRGPNTGELFF
TRBJ2-5	TRBD1	TRBV28	14	many	TGTGCCAGCAGTTTTGGCAGGGGGCTGAAGACCCAGTACTTC	CASSFGRGLKTQYF
TRBJ1-1	-	TRBV19	15	many	TGTGCCAGTACTCCATGGATGTCTCGGTACACTGAAGCTTTCTTT	CASTPWMSRYTEAFF